Given below is one T cell receptor (beta chain) in context. Its antigen remains unknown. TCR beta libraries were prepared from cDNA with unique molecular identifiers. MiXCR, applied by TCRdb to the PCR reads, yields one record per CDR3 protein. The sample lists about 400,000 distinct CDR3 sequences, roughly 36% occurring once. This sample was taken from a study of post-analysis software for immune sequencing data. Study-wide results and caveats: In patients, about 5 TRBV segments were more frequent than in controls, with TRBV5-6, TRBV5-1 and TRBV20-1 among them. Analysis by F measure revealed that same-batch samples clustered strongly together.

This CDR3 is 16 amino acids long. Trimming shortened V by 0 bases and J by 1 base, and 10 bases separated the two germline ends. The germline CDR1 and CDR2 sequences are ENHRY and SYGVKD. J is TRBJ1-5 and V is TRBV10-3; the D is unclear. The TCR sequence derives from a girl aged 10-17 years with multiple sclerosis. The sample was blood. CDR3 in amino acids: CAISESSSRSNQPQHF. The CDR3 DNA reads as TGTGCCATCAGTGAGTCGTCCTCACGGAGCAATCAGCCCCAGCATTTT.